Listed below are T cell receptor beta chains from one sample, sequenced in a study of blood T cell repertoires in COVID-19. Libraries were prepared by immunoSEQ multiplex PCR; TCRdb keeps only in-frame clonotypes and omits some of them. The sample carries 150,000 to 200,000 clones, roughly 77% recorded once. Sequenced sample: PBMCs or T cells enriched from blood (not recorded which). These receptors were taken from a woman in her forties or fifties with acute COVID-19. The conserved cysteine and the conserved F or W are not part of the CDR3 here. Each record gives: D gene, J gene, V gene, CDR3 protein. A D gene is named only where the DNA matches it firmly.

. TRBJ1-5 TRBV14 ASSQVPSGPQH
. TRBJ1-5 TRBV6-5 ASSYGQGGQPQH
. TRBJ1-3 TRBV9 ASGGPPGNTIY
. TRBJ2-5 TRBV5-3 ARSLEGLETQY
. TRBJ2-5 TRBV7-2 ASSLGLFQETQY
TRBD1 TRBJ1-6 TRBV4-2 ASSQDEGTVNSPLH
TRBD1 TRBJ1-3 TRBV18 ASSPEGASGGNTIY
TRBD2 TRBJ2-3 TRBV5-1 ASSLDGAGGLWY
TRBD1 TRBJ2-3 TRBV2 ASRGQGTDTQY
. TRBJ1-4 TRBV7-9 ASDRTATGEKLF
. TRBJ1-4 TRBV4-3 ASGPDQGGEKLF
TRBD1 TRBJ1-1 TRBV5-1 ASSLGGQGARGF
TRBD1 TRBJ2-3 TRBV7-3 ASKGQLTDTQY
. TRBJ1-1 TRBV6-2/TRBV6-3 ASSFGLNTEAF
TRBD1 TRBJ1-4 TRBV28 AGSRDRHNEKLF